This entry lists 31 T cell receptor beta chains sequenced from one sample in a study of graft-versus-host responses after intestinal transplantation. The method was immunoSEQ multiplex PCR; TCRdb's version includes in-frame clones alone and lacks a portion of them. This sample carries about 37,000 clones, approximately 86% of them seen once, and the ten largest clones take around 17%. Graft-derived tissue was subjected to processing to liberate intraepithelial and lamina propria lymphocytes. Sequencing was performed on ileum tissue, taken about 28 weeks after intestinal transplant. Receptors were obtained from a human patient who received an intestinal transplant, so some T cells may come from the graft donor.

The J gene is TRBJ1-5, the V gene TRBV11-2; the D gene is possibly TRBD1 (5 bases). V gave up 1 base and J gave up 5 bases, with 9 bases separating them. The CDR3 runs to 14 residues. Germline lookup yields CDR1 SGHAT and CDR2 FQNNGV. CDR3 sequence (DNA): TGTGCCAGCAGCTTAGCCCTGGGGGATCAGCCCCAGCATTTT. Its translation is CASSLALGDQPQHF.

The gene calls are TRBV15 and TRBJ2-5; unclear D gene. With 0 bases removed from V and 7 bases from J, the gap between germline ends came to 18 bases. CDR3 length: 16 amino acids. Germline assignment: CDR1 LNHNV and CDR2 YYDKDF (reference sequence). CDR3 coding DNA: TGTGCCACCAGCAGAGATCGTTTGGAGTACCGATCGACCCAGTACTTC. Translated, it gives CATSRDRLEYRSTQYF.

By share of the sample, this clone is medium-sized. CDR3 in DNA: TGCGCCAGCAGCCCGGGAAGGAACACCGGGGAGCTGTTTTTT. Translated, it gives CASSPGRNTGELFF. The genes are TRBV5-1 and TRBJ2-2; a weak D match, TRBD2 (5 bases). CDR3 length: 14 amino acids. V was trimmed by 4 bases and J by 1 base, leaving 8 bases between them. The V gene's germline CDR1 is SGHRS and CDR2 YFSETQ.

CDR3 DNA: TGTGCCAGCAGCAACCCTATTAGCGGGGAGAAGGGAGAGACCCAGTACTTC. Amino acids: CASSNPISGEKGETQYF. The chain couples TRBV5-4 to TRBJ2-5, with TRBD2 matching 8 bases. V shed 4 bases, J shed 4 bases, and the junction held 15 bases outside the gene matches. This CDR3 is 17 amino acids long. CDR1 and CDR2 (germline): SGHNT, YYREEE (reference sequence).

The chain recombines TRBV4-1 with TRBJ2-3; D might be TRBD1 (6 bases). V lost 6 bases and J lost 13, with 17 bases in between. The CDR3 is made up of 12 amino acids. Germline CDR1 reads MGHRA; CDR2 reads YSYEKL. The CDR3, as DNA: TGCGCCAGCAGTCACGGACAGACCGTCAAGTATTTT. Its protein is CASSHGQTVKYF.

This rearrangement joins TRBV2 to TRBJ2-7; D gene uncertain. V lost 2 bases and J lost 0, with 5 bases in between. There are 13 residues in the CDR3. The germline gives CDR1 SNHLY, CDR2 FYNNEI. The chain's CDR3 is CASSEPNSYEQYF. The CDR3 bases are TGTGCCAGCAGTGAACCCAACTCCTACGAGCAGTACTTC.

The DNA of the CDR3 is TGCGCCAGCAGCTTGGGGGGACTAGCGGGAGTAGATACGCAGTATTTT. This codes for CASSLGGLAGVDTQYF. The chain employs TRBV5-1 and TRBJ2-3; 14 nucleotides agree with TRBD2. The CDR3 runs 16 residues. The V gene's germline CDR1 is SGHRS and CDR2 YFSETQ. The junction had 2 bases not matched to a gene; V was cut back by 0 bases and J by 5 bases. The variable domain in full, completed from reference TRBV5-1 and TRBJ2-3, reads KAGVTQTPRYLIKTRGQQVTLSCSPISGHRSVSWYQQTPGQGLQFLFEYFSETQRNKGNFPGRFSGRQFSNSRSEMNVSTLELGDSALYLCASSLGGLAGVDTQYFGPGTRLTVL.

This clone showed up just once. This chain joins TRBV5-7 and TRBJ1-1; 7 bases map to TRBD1. TRBV5-7 is placed among ORFs of uncertain function. V was clipped by 1 base and J by 1 base; unmatched bases: 7. There are 16 residues in the CDR3. Here the CDR3 reads CASSLTGQEQNTEAFF. In nucleotides, the CDR3 is TGTGCCAGCAGCTTGACCGGACAGGAACAGAACACTGAAGCTTTCTTT.

This clone was observed a handful of times. The chain employs TRBV25-1 and TRBJ1-5; D remains ambiguous. The germline V gene has CDR1 MGHDK and CDR2 SYGVNS. The CDR3 consists of 14 residues. V was cut by 6 bases and J by 5 bases, with 14 bases left in between. The CDR3 here is CASSAPGGYQPQHF. The CDR3 nucleotides are TGTGCCAGCAGCGCTCCCGGAGGGTATCAGCCCCAGCATTTT.

The chain recombines TRBV28 with TRBJ1-2; no reliable D call. CDR3 length: 13 amino acids. In germline, CDR1 is MDHEN, CDR2 SYDVKM. With 4 bases removed from V and 4 bases from J, the gap between germline ends came to 10 bases. In DNA form, the CDR3 reads TGTGCCAGCAGTTCGATGGATAGCTATGGCTACACCTTC. Translation gives CASSSMDSYGYTF.

The V gene is TRBV14, the J gene TRBJ2-3; D is possibly TRBD2 (5 bases). The CDR3 spans 15 residues. Germline V gives CDR1 SGHDN, CDR2 FVKESK. Trimming took off 1 base at V and 1 base at J, with 9 bases between the two ends. The CDR3 bases are TGTGCCAGCAGCCAAGGAGGGTGGGGCACAGATACGCAGTATTTT. This sequence encodes CASSQGGWGTDTQYF.

This clone showed up just once. This chain links TRBV19 with TRBJ2-7; D tentatively fits TRBD1 or TRBD2 (6 bases each). The CDR3 covers 15 residues. V was clipped by 1 base and J by 0 bases, with 10 bases between them. CDR1 and CDR2 from the germline V gene are LNHDA and SQIVND (reference sequence). The CDR3 region is CASSIGRGPSYEQYF. CDR3 DNA: TGTGCCAGTAGTATAGGCCGGGGGCCCTCCTACGAGCAGTACTTC.

The chain couples TRBV28 to TRBJ1-4; 11 positions agree with TRBD1. V lost 5 bases and J lost 8; bases outside the gene matches: 7. The germline gives CDR1 MDHEN, CDR2 SYDVKM. CDR3 length: 15 amino acids. CDR3 sequence reads: CASSASWDRGEKLFF. For the CDR3, the DNA is TGTGCCAGCAGTGCCTCCTGGGACAGGGGGGAAAAACTGTTTTTT.

J is TRBJ2-7 and V is TRBV6-5; D gene ambiguous. Germline CDR1 is MNHEY and CDR2 is SVGAGI. This CDR3 has 14 residues. The V and J ends lost 7 bases and 1 base respectively, with 14 bases between them. The CDR3 spells CASTPTGRSYEQYF. CDR3 nucleotide sequence: TGTGCCAGCACCCCGACCGGCAGGTCCTACGAGCAGTACTTC.

This rearrangement joins TRBV28 to TRBJ2-2; D unclear. This CDR3 region has 13 residues. Trimming removed 6 bases at V and 2 bases at J, with 7 bases between. Germline V gene lookup returns CDR1 MDHEN and CDR2 SYDVKM. DNA for the CDR3: TGTGCCAGCAGGCGGTTTAACACCGGGGAGCTGTTTTTT. Encoded protein: CASRRFNTGELFF.

The chain is built from TRBV4-1 and TRBJ2-7; D is unclear. Trimming removed 1 base at V and 0 bases at J, with 10 bases between. CDR1 and CDR2 (germline): MGHRA, YSYEKL. This CDR3 comprises 15 residues. CDR3 sequence reads: CASSQAETVSYEQYF. CDR3 bases: TGCGCCAGCAGCCAAGCGGAGACGGTCTCCTACGAGCAGTACTTC.

The rearrangement links TRBV7-9 to TRBJ2-7, with D perhaps TRBD1 or TRBD2 (5 bases each). This CDR3 contains 14 residues. Trimming took off 2 bases at V and 7 bases at J, with 15 bases between the two ends. Germline V CDR1 and CDR2: SEHNR, FQNEAQ (reference sequence). CDR3 sequence (DNA): TGTGCCAGCAGCTTATGGGACCTCCGGGATGAGCAGTACTTC. Protein: CASSLWDLRDEQYF.

This chain links TRBV9 with TRBJ2-3; TRBD2 is a possible D gene (5 bases). The V gene's germline CDR1 is SGDLS and CDR2 YYNGEE. Trimming took 6 bases from V and 0 from J, leaving 14 bases between them. This CDR3 is 15 amino acids long. The CDR3 sequence is CASTDGLASTDTQYF. The CDR3 region has the DNA TGTGCCAGCACCGACGGACTGGCGAGCACAGATACGCAGTATTTT. The variable domain in full, with the rest retrieved from reference TRBV9 and TRBJ2-3, is DSGVTQTPKHLITATGQRVTLRCSPRSGDLSVYWYQQSLDQGLQFLIQYYNGEERAKGNILERFSAQQFPDLHSELNLSSLELGDSALYFCASTDGLASTDTQYFGPGTRLTVL.

J is TRBJ2-7 and V is TRBV25-1; D uncertain. The length of the CDR3 is 10 residues. Trimming cost V 7 bases and J 6 bases, with 7 bases left between them. Germline CDR1 and CDR2: MGHDK and SYGVNS. CDR3 nucleotide sequence: TGTGCCAGCATCCCTTGCGAGCAGTACTTC. Its translation: CASIPCEQYF.

The gene calls are TRBV28 and TRBJ2-7, with 9 bases aligning to TRBD2. The V gene's germline CDR1 is MDHEN and CDR2 SYDVKM. This CDR3 is built from 15 residues. V lost 2 bases and J lost 4; bases outside the gene matches: 6. The chain's CDR3 is CASSLRAGGIYEQYF. CDR3 nucleotides: TGTGCCAGCAGTTTACGTGCGGGAGGGATATACGAGCAGTACTTC.

This chain connects TRBV7-6 to TRBJ2-1; D remains unclear. The germline CDR1 and CDR2 sequences are SGHVS and FNYEAQ. The V end lost 5 bases, the J end lost 3 bases, and 8 bases lay between the germline ends. This CDR3 contains 13 residues. The CDR3 bases are TGTGCCAGCAGCCAAGCGAACTACAATGAGCAGTTCTTC. This encodes CASSQANYNEQFF.

The chain couples TRBV28 to TRBJ2-6, with no clear D. CDR1 and CDR2 from the germline V gene are MDHEN and SYDVKM. This CDR3 region has 14 residues. V lost 7 bases, J lost 6 bases, and 13 bases lay in between. The CDR3 loop is CASTASSVANVLTF. CDR3 in DNA: TGTGCCAGCACTGCAAGCTCCGTGGCCAACGTCCTGACTTTC.

V gene TRBV6-1 combines with J gene TRBJ2-5, with D maybe TRBD2 (6 bases). The J call is in doubt because the DNA end fits TRBJ2-7 better. Germline assignment: CDR1 MNHNS and CDR2 SASEGT. The CDR3 loop spans 16 amino acids. This CDR3 reads CASSEFSSGVTYEQYF. In DNA form, the CDR3 reads TGTGCCAGCAGTGAATTTTCCTCGGGAGTAACCTACGAGCAGTACTTC.

V and J are TRBV7-8 and TRBJ2-7, with 7 bases identical to TRBD1. The CDR3 spans 16 residues. Losses at the gene ends were 0 bases for V and 3 bases for J; bases not matched to a gene: 8. Germline V gene sequence: CDR1 SGHVS, CDR2 FQNEAQ. The CDR3 DNA is TGTGCCAGCAGCTTAGCTGGCGGCCGACAGGGCTACGAGCAGTACTTC. Amino acid sequence: CASSLAGGRQGYEQYF.

The rearrangement links TRBV28 to TRBJ1-3; D unresolved. Germline V lookup: CDR1 MDHEN, CDR2 SYDVKM. This CDR3 is built from 13 residues. Trimming took off 3 bases at V and 4 bases at J, with 7 bases between the two ends. Here the CDR3 reads CASSFLGGNTIYF. The CDR3 DNA follows: TGTGCCAGCAGTTTTCTCGGAGGAAACACCATATATTTT.

The chain employs TRBV15 and TRBJ2-5; the D is unclear. The germline V and J ends were trimmed by 1 base and 5 bases, with 8 bases remaining between them. Germline-derived CDR1 and CDR2 are LNHNV and YYDKDF (reference sequence). The CDR3 is 13 residues long. The CDR3 DNA is TGTGCCACCAGCAGAGGCCAGGAGGAGACCCAGTACTTC. Translation: CATSRGQEETQYF. Full variable domain (outside the CDR3, taken from reference TRBV15 and TRBJ2-5): DAMVIQNPRYQVTQFGKPVTLSCSQTLNHNVMYWYQQKSSQAPKLLFHYYDKDFNNEADTPDNFQSRRPNTSFCFLDIRSPGLGDTAMYLCATSRGQEETQYFGPGTRLLVL.

The chain has TRBV5-1 and TRBJ2-5, with TRBD2 matching 7 bases. The CDR3 runs to 14 residues. V dropped 0 bases and J dropped 2; count of bases not matched to a gene: 1. From germline, CDR1 is SGHRS and CDR2 YFSETQ. The CDR3 sequence is CASSLGAGQETQYF. The DNA for the CDR3 is TGCGCCAGCAGCTTGGGAGCGGGGCAAGAGACCCAGTACTTC.

This clone appeared a single time. The chain recombines TRBV5-4 with TRBJ2-7, with D tentatively TRBD1 or TRBD2 (7 bases each). This CDR3 is built from 15 residues. CDR1 and CDR2 from the germline V gene are SGHNT and YYREEE (reference sequence). V was shortened by 4 bases and J by 5 bases, with 19 bases between the two germline ends. The CDR3 region is CASSRGGGQGDEQYF. CDR3 nucleotide sequence: TGTGCCAGCAGCAGGGGGGGTGGTCAGGGGGACGAGCAGTACTTC.

The chain combines TRBV19 with TRBJ1-5, with 8 bases identical to TRBD1. V trimming: 5 bases; J trimming: 1 base; junction bases outside the gene matches: 4. CDR3 size: 15 residues. Germline V gives CDR1 LNHDA, CDR2 SQIVND (reference sequence). Here the CDR3 reads CASSLGTGSNQPQHF. As DNA, the CDR3 is TGTGCCAGTAGTCTAGGGACAGGCAGCAATCAGCCCCAGCATTTT.

V is TRBV28 and J is TRBJ1-4, with 9 bases lining up with TRBD1. J gave up 7 bases and V 6 bases, and 9 bases lay outside the gene matches. Germline values: CDR1 MDHEN, CDR2 SYDVKM. CDR3 size: 15 residues. Here the CDR3 DNA reads TGTGCCAGCAGCGCGCCGGGACAGGGAAGTGAAAAACTGTTTTTT. Translation gives CASSAPGQGSEKLFF. The full variable domain, in which reference TRBV28 and TRBJ1-4 provide the parts outside the CDR3, is DVKVTQSSRYLVKRTGEKVFLECVQDMDHENMFWYRQDPGLGLRLIYFSYDVKMKEKGDIPEGYSVSREKKERFSLILESASTNQTSMYLCASSAPGQGSEKLFFGSGTQLSVL.

This chain connects TRBV11-3 to TRBJ1-2, with D perhaps TRBD1 (6 bases). V was cut by 9 bases and J by 8 bases, with 13 bases left in between. Looked up from germline, CDR1 is SGHNT and CDR2 is YENEEA. This CDR3 has 11 amino acids. Written as DNA, the CDR3 is TGTGCCAGGGTAAGGGGGAGAGGCTACACCTTC. Translated: CARVRGRGYTF.